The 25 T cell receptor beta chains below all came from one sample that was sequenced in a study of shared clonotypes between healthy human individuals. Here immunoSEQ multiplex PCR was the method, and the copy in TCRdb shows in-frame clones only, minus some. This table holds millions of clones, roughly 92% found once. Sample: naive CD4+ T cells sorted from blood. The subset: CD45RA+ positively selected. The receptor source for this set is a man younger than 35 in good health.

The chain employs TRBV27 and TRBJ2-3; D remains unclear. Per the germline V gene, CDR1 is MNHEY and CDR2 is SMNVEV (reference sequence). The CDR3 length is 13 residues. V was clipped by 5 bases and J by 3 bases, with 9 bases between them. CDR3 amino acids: CASSPRRTDTQYF. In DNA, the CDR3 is TGTGCCAGCAGTCCACGACGGACAGATACGCAGTATTTT.

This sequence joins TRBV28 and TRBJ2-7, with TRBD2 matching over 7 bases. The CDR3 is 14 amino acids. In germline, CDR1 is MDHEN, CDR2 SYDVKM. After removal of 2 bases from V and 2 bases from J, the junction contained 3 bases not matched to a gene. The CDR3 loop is CASSLIRGAYEQYF. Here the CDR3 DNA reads TGTGCCAGCAGTTTAATCCGGGGGGCCTACGAGCAGTACTTC.

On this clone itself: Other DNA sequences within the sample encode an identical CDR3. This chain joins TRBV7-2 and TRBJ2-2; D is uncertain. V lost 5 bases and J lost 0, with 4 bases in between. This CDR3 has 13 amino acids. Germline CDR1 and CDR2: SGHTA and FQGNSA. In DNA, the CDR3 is TGTGCCAGCAGCCATTCGAACACCGGGGAGCTGTTTTTT. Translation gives CASSHSNTGELFF.

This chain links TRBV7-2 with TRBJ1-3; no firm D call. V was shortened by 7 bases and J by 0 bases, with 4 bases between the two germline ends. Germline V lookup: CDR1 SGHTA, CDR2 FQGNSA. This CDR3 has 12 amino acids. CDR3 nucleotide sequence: TGTGCCAGCACTATCTCTGGAAACACCATATATTTT. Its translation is CASTISGNTIYF.

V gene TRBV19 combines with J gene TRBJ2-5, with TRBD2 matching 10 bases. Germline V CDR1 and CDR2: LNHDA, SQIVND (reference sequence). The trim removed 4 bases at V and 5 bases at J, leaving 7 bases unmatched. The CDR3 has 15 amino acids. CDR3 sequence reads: CASSTLAGAIETQYF. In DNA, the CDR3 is TGTGCCAGTAGTACTCTAGCGGGAGCGATTGAGACCCAGTACTTC. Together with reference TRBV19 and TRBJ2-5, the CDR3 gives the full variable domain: DGGITQSPKYLFRKEGQNVTLSCEQNLNHDAMYWYRQDPGQGLRLIYYSQIVNDFQKGDIAEGYSVSREKKESFPLTVTSAQKNPTAFYLCASSTLAGAIETQYFGPGTRLLVL.

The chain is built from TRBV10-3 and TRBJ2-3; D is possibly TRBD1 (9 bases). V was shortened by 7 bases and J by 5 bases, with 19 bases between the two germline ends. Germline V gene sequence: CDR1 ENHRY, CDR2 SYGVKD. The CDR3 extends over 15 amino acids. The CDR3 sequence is CAINRGPGGRDTQYF. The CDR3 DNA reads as TGTGCCATCAACAGGGGGCCGGGAGGGCGAGATACGCAGTATTTT.

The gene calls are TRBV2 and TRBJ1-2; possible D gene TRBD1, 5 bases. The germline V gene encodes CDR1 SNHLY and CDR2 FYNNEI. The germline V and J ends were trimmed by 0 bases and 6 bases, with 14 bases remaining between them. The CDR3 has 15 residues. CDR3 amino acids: CASSEALQGSDGYTF. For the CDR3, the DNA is TGTGCCAGCAGTGAAGCGCTTCAGGGTTCTGATGGCTACACCTTC.

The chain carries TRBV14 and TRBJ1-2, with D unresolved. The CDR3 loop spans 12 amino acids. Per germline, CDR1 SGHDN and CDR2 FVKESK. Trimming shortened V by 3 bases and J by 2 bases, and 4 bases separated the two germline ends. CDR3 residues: CASSQWNYGYTF. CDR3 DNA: TGTGCCAGCAGCCAGTGGAACTATGGCTACACCTTC.

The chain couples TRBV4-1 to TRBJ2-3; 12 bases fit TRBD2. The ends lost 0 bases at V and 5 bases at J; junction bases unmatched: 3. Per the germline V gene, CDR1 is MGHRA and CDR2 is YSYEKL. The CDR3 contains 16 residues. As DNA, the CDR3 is TGCGCCAGCAGCCAAGACACTAGCGGGGGGATAGATACGCAGTATTTT. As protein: CASSQDTSGGIDTQYF.

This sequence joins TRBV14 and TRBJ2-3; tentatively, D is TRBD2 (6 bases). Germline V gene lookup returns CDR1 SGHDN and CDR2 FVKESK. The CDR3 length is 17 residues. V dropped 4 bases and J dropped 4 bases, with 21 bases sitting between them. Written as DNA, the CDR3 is TGTGCCAGCAGCCCAGTGGGGGACTCCCTAGGCCCAGATACGCAGTATTTT. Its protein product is CASSPVGDSLGPDTQYF. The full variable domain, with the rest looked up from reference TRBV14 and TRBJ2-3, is EAGVTQFPSHSVIEKGQTVTLRCDPISGHDNLYWYRRVMGKEIKFLLHFVKESKQDESGMPNNRFLAERTGGTYSTLKVQPAELEDSGVYFCASSPVGDSLGPDTQYFGPGTRLTVL.

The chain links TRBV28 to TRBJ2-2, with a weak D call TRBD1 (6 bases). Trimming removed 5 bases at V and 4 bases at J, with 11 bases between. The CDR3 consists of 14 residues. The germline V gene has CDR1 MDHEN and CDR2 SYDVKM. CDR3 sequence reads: CASSAGQTTGELFF. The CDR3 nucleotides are TGTGCCAGCAGTGCCGGACAGACCACCGGGGAGCTGTTTTTT.

The CDR3 nucleotides are TGTGCCATCACCGACGGGGGATCCTACGAGCAGTACTTC. Its translation is CAITDGGSYEQYF. The chain employs TRBV10-3 and TRBJ2-7, with D possibly TRBD2 on 6 matching bases. V was shortened by 7 bases and J by 1 base, with 11 bases between the two germline ends. Germline CDR1 is ENHRY and CDR2 is SYGVKD. The CDR3 totals 13 residues.

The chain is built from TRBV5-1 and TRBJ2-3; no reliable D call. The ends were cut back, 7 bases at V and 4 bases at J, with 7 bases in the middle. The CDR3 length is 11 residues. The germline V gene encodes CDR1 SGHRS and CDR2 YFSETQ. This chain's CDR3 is CASEVADTQYF. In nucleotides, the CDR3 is TGCGCCAGCGAAGTGGCAGATACGCAGTATTTT.

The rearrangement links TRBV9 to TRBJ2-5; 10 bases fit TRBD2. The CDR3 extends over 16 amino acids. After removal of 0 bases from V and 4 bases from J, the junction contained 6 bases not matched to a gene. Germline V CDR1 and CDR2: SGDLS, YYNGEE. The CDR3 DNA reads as TGTGCCAGCAGCGTAGGGTCAGCGGGGGGGCCAGAGACCCAGTACTTC. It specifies CASSVGSAGGPETQYF.

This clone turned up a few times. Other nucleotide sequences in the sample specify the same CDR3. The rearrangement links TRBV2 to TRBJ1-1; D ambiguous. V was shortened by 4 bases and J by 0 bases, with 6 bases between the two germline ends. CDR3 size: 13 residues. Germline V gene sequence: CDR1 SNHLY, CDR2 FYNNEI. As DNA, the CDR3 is TGTGCCAGCAGTGGCAGTCTGAACACTGAAGCTTTCTTT. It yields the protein CASSGSLNTEAFF.

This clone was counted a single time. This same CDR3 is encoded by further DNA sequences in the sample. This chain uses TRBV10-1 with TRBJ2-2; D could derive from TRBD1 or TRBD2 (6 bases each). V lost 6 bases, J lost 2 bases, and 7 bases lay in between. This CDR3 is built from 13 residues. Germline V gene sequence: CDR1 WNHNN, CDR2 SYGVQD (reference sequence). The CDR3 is CASSGGNTGELFF. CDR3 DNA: TGCGCCAGCAGCGGGGGCAACACCGGGGAGCTGTTTTTT.

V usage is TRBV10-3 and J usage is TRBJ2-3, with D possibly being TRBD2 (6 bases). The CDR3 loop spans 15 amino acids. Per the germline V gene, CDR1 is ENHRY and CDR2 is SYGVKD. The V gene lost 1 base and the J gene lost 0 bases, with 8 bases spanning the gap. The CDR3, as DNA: TGTGCCATCAGTGAGTTAGGACTAAGCACAGATACGCAGTATTTT. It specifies CAISELGLSTDTQYF.

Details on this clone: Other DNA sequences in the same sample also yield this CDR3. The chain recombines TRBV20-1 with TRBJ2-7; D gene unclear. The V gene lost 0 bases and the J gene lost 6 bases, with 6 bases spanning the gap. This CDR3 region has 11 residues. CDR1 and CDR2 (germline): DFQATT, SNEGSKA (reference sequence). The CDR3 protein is CSARDPGEQYF. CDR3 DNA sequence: TGCAGTGCTAGAGATCCGGGCGAGCAGTACTTC.

The CDR3 spells CASSFPQGSNSAGYTF. The CDR3 DNA follows: TGTGCCAGCAGTTTCCCTCAGGGTTCGAATTCTGCTGGCTACACCTTC. This chain links TRBV28 with TRBJ1-2, with D possibly TRBD1 on 5 matching bases. V was shortened by 3 bases and J by 7 bases, with 21 bases between the two germline ends. Germline CDR1 MDHEN, CDR2 SYDVKM. The CDR3 sequence is 16 residues long.

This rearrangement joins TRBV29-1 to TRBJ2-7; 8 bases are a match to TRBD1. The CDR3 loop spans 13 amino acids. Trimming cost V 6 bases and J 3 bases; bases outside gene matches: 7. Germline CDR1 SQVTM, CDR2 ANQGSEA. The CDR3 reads CSVTSGQGYEQYF. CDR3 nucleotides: TGCAGCGTCACTTCAGGACAGGGCTACGAGCAGTACTTC.

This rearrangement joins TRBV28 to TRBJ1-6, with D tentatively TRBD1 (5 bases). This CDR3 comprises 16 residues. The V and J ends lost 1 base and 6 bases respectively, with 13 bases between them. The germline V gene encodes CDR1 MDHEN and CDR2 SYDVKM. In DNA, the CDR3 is TGTGCCAGCAGTTTATCCGGGACCGACTTTAATTCACCCCTCCACTTT. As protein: CASSLSGTDFNSPLHF.

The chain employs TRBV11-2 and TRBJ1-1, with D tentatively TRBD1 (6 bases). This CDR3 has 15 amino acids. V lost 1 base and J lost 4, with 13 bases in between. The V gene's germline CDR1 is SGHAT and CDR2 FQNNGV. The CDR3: CASSLGDNWFTEAFF. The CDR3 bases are TGTGCCAGCAGCTTAGGGGACAATTGGTTCACTGAAGCTTTCTTT.

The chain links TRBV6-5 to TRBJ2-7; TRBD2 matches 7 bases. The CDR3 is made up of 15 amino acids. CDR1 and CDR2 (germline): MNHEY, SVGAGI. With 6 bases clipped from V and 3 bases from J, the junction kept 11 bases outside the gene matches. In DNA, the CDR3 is TGTGCCAGCAGCCGCCCAGGCGGGAGCAGCTACGAGCAGTACTTC. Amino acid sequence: CASSRPGGSSYEQYF.

CDR3 coding DNA: TGTGCCAGCACCCCGGGACAGGGTTTGAGAGAGACCCAGTACTTC. Residues: CASTPGQGLRETQYF. The chain employs TRBV6-5 and TRBJ2-5; 9 bases are shared with TRBD1. The CDR3 is 15 residues long. V lost 7 bases and J lost 4; bases outside the gene matches: 10. CDR1 is MNHEY, CDR2 SVGAGI, per germline.

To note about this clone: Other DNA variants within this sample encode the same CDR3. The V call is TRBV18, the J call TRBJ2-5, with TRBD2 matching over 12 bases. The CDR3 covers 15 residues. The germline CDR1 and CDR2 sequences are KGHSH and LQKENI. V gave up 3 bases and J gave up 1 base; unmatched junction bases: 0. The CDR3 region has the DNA TGTGCCAGCTCACCGGGACTAGCGGGCCAAGAGACCCAGTACTTC. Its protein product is CASSPGLAGQETQYF. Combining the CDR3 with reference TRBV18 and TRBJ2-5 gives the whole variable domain NAGVMQNPRHLVRRRGQEARLRCSPMKGHSHVYWYRQLPEEGLKFMVYLQKENIIDESGMPKERFSAEFPKEGPSILRIQQVVRGDSAAYFCASSPGLAGQETQYFGPGTRLLVL.